The T cell receptor (beta chain) described here comes from a study of beta chain features in type 1 diabetes. Study-wide background: The patients were much like the healthy donors in age, gender and cell yields.

Reverse transcription of all isolated RNA meant that expressed TCRB transcripts were sequenced. This table comes from immunoSEQ multiplex PCR, and its TCRdb copy is limited to in-frame clones, with some not included. The data hold approximately 170,000 clones, with 7.5% to 9.5% observed a single time. To note about this clone: Its target is unknown.

Overall study findings and caveats: All four CD4+ subsets of Type 1 diabetes patients contained TCRB CDR3s that were moderately but significantly shorter.

V shed 0 bases, J shed 2 bases, and the junction held 5 bases outside the gene matches. The CDR3 is 16 amino acids. The V gene's germline CDR1 is SGHDT and CDR2 YYEEEE. This sequence originates from a young woman in good health. Sequencing was performed on central memory CD4+ T cells from blood. V gene TRBV5-6 combines with J gene TRBJ1-2; 9 bases match TRBD1. This chain's CDR3 is CASSLGGTGHNYGYTF. CDR3 DNA: TGTGCCAGCAGCTTGGGCGGGACAGGGCACAACTATGGCTACACCTTC.